Listed below are T cell receptor beta chains from one sample, sequenced in a study of blood T cell repertoires in COVID-19. Method: immunoSEQ multiplex PCR; TCRdb's copy keeps in-frame clones and lacks some. The sample consists of 240,000 or so clones, 75% to 85% of them appearing once. What was sequenced was peripheral blood. These TCRs come from an older woman with active or convalescent COVID-19. Each CDR3 is given with its conserved first and last residue. A D gene is named only where the DNA matches it firmly. Rows give clone size only sometimes, using once, few, many, or a class for an expanded clone.

J gene | clone size | V gene | D gene | CDR3 protein | CDR3 DNA
TRBJ1-6 | NA | TRBV19 | NA | CASSIYPSRRDSPLHF | TGTGCCAGTAGTATTTACCCGTCCAGGAGGGATTCACCCCTCCACTTT
TRBJ1-1 | NA | TRBV9 | NA | CASSVEGKNTEAFF | TGTGCCAGCAGCGTAGAGGGGAAGAACACTGAAGCTTTCTTT
TRBJ2-7 | NA | TRBV6-1 | TRBD1 | CASSAQRGQGEMIYEQYF | TGTGCCAGCAGTGCCCAGCGAGGACAGGGGGAAATGATCTACGAGCAGTACTTC
TRBJ1-2 | NA | TRBV7-2 | NA | CASSLVGTDTSYGYTF | TGTGCCAGCAGCTTAGTAGGAACGGACACGAGCTATGGCTACACCTTC
TRBJ1-1 | NA | TRBV12-1 | NA | CASSLQVNTEAFF | TGTGCCAGCAGCTTACAGGTTAACACTGAAGCTTTCTTT
TRBJ1-1 | few | TRBV30 | NA | CAWSFRGTQATEAFF | TGTGCCTGGAGTTTCCGGGGGACTCAAGCGACTGAAGCTTTCTTT
TRBJ2-3 | NA | TRBV27 | NA | CASSLSPGGDPDTQYF | TGTGCCAGCAGTTTATCTCCGGGGGGCGACCCCGATACGCAGTATTTT
TRBJ1-2 | few | TRBV6-5 | TRBD1 | CASSYSMDRGTYGYTF | TGTGCCAGCAGTTACTCAATGGACAGGGGGACCTATGGCTACACCTTC
TRBJ2-1 | NA | TRBV2 | TRBD2 | CASRPGTSSVHEQFF | TGTGCCAGCAGGCCCGGGACTAGTTCGGTCCATGAGCAGTTCTTC
TRBJ2-3 | NA | TRBV10-2 | TRBD2 | CASSEMRGGGDTQYF | TGCGCCAGCAGTGAGATGCGGGGGGGCGGAGATACGCAGTATTTT
TRBJ2-7 | NA | TRBV5-1 | NA | CASTSSYEQYF | TGCGCCAGTACGTCGAGCTACGAGCAGTACTTC
TRBJ2-3 | NA | TRBV5-4 | NA | CASSPGGADTQYF | TGTGCCAGCAGCCCCGGGGGAGCAGATACGCAGTATTTT
TRBJ2-3 | NA | TRBV6-2/TRBV6-3 | NA | CASSYLRAGPGTQYF | TGTGCCAGCAGCTACTTACGGGCCGGGCCGGGGACGCAGTATTTT